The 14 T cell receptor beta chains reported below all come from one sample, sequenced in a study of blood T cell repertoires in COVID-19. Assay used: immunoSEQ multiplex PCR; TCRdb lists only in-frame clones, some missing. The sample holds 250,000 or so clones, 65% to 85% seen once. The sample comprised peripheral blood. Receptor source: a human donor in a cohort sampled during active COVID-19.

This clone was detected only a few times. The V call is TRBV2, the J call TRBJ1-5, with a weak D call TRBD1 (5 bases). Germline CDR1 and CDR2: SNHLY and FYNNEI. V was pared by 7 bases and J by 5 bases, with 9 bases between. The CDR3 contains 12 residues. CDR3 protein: CASNLQDQPQHF. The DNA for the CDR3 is TGTGCCAGCAACCTACAGGATCAGCCCCAGCATTTT.

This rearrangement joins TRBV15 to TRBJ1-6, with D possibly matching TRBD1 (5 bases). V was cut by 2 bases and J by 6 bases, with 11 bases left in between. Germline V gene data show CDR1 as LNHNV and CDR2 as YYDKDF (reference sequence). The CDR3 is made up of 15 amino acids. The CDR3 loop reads CATSRSPQGNSPLHF. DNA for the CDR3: TGTGCCACCAGCAGATCCCCCCAGGGTAATTCACCCCTCCACTTT. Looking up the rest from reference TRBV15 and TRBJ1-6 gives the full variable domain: DAMVIQNPRYQVTQFGKPVTLSCSQTLNHNVMYWYQQKSSQAPKLLFHYYDKDFNNEADTPDNFQSRRPNTSFCFLDIRSPGLGDTAMYLCATSRSPQGNSPLHFGNGTRLTVT.

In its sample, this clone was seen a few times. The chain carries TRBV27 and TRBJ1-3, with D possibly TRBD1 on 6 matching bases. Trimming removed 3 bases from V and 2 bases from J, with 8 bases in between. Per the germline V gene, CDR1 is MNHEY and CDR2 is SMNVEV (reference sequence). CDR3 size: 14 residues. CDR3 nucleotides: TGTGCCAGCAGTTTGACAGGAACTGGAAACACCATATATTTT. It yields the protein CASSLTGTGNTIYF.

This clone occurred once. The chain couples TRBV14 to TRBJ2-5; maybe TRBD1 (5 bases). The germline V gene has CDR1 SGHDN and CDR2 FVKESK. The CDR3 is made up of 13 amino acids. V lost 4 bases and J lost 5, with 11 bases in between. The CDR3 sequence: CASSLRVYETQYF. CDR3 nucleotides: TGTGCCAGCAGCCTCAGGGTGTATGAGACCCAGTACTTC.

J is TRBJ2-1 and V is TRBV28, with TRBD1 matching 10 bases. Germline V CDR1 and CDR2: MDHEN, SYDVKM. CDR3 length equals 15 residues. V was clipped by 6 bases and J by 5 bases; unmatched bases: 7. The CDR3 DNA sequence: TGTGCCAGCAGCATTCGACAGGGGGCCCACAATGAGCAGTTCTTC. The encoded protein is CASSIRQGAHNEQFF.

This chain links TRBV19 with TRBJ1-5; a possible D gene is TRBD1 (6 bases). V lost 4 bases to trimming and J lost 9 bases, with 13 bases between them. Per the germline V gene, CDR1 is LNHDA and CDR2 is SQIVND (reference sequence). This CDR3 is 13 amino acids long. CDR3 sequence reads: CASSTGQRTPQHF. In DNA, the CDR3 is TGTGCCAGTAGTACCGGACAGCGAACGCCCCAGCATTTT.

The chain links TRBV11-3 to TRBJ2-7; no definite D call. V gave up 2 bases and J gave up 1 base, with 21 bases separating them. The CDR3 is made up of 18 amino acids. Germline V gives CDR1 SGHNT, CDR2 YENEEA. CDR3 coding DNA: TGTGCCAGCAGCTTATTCTTTCTCTCACGGAGACCATCCTACGAGCAGTACTTC. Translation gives CASSLFFLSRRPSYEQYF. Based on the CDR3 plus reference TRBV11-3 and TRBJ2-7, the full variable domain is EAGVVQSPRYKIIEKKQPVAFWCNPISGHNTLYWYLQNLGQGPELLIRYENEEAVDDSQLPKDRFSAERLKGVDSTLKIQPAELGDSAVYLCASSLFFLSRRPSYEQYFGPGTRLTVT.

Written as DNA, the CDR3 is TGTGCCAGCAGTTTTAAAGAGACCCAGTACTTC. Amino acid sequence: CASSFKETQYF. This sequence joins TRBV5-4 and TRBJ2-5, with D uncertain. CDR3 size: 11 residues. The V gene lost 5 bases and the J gene lost 3 bases, with 5 bases spanning the gap. Germline V gene data show CDR1 as SGHNT and CDR2 as YYREEE (reference sequence).

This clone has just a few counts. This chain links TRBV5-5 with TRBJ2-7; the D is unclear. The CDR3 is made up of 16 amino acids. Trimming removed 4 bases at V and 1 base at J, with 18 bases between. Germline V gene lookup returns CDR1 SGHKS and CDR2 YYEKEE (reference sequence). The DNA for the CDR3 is TGTGCCAGCAGCCAGGCCGGAACCCTTGGATCCTACGAGCAGTACTTC. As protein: CASSQAGTLGSYEQYF.

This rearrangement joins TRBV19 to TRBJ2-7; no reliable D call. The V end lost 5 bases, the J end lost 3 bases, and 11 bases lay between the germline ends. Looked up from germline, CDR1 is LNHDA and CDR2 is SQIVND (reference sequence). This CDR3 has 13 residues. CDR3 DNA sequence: TGTGCCAGTAGTCCGAGCCCATACTACGAGCAGTACTTC. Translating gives CASSPSPYYEQYF.

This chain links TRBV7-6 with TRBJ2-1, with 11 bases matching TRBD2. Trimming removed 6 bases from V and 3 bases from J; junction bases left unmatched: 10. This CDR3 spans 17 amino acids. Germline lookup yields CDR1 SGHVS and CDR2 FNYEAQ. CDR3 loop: CASSPTSGSNFYNEQFF. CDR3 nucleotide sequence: TGTGCCAGCAGTCCCACTAGCGGGAGTAACTTCTACAATGAGCAGTTCTTC.

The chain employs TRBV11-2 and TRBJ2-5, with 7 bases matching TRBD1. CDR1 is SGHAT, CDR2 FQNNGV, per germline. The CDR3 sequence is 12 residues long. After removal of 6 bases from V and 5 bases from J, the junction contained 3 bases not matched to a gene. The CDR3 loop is CASRGTDETQYF. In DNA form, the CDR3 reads TGTGCCAGCAGGGGGACAGATGAGACCCAGTACTTC.

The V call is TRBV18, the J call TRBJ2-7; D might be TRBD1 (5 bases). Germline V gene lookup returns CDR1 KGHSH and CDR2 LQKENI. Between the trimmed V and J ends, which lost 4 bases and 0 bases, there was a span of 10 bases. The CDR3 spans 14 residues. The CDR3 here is CASSRQGASYEQYF. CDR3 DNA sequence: TGTGCCAGCTCACGGCAGGGTGCCTCCTACGAGCAGTACTTC.

CDR3 sequence (DNA): TGTGCCAGCAGCTCCCCTATAGGCGGGAGTACCCACGAGCAGTACTTC. Its translation is CASSSPIGGSTHEQYF. The rearrangement links TRBV7-9 to TRBJ2-7, with 7 positions matching TRBD2. The J segment lost 5 bases and the V segment lost 4 bases, leaving 14 bases of the junction unmatched. The length of the CDR3 is 16 residues. Germline lookup yields CDR1 SEHNR and CDR2 FQNEAQ (reference sequence).